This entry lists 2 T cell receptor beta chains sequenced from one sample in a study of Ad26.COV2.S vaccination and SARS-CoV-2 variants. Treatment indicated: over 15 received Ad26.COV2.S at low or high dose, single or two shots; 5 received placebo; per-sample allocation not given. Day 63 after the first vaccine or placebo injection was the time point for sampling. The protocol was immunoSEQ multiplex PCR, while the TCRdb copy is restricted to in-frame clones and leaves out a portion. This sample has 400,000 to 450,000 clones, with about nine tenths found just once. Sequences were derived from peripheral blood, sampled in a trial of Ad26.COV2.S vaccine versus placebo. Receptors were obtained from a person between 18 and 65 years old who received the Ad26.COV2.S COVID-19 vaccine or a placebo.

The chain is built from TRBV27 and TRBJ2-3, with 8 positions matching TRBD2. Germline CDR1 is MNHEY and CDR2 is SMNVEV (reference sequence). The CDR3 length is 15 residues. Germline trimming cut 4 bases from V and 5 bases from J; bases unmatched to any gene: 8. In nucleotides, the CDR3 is TGTGCCAGCAGTTCAAAGCGGGAGTTCGGAGATACGCAGTATTTT. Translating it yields CASSSKREFGDTQYF.

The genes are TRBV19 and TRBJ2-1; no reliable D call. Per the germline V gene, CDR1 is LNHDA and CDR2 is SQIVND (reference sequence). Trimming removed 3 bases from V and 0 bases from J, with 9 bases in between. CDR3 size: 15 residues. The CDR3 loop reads CASSIGISSYNEQFF. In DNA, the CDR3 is TGTGCCAGTAGTATCGGTATCTCCTCCTACAATGAGCAGTTCTTC.